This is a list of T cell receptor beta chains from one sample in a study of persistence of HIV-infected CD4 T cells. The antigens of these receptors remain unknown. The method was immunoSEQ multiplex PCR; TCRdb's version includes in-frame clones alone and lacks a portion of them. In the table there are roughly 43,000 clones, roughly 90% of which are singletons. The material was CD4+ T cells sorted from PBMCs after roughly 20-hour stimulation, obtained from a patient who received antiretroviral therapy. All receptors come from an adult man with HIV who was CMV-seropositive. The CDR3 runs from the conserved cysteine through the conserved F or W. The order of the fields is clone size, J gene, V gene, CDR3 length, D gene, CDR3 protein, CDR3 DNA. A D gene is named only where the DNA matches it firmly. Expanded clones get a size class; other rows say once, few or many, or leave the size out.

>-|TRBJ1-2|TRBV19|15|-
CASRSIDSVNYGYTF
TGTGCCAGTAGGAGTATAGACAGCGTTAACTATGGCTACACCTTC
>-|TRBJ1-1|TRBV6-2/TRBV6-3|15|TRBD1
CASSFYGQGNTEAFF
TGTGCCAGCAGTTTCTACGGACAGGGGAACACTGAAGCTTTCTTT
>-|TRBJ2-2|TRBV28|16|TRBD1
CASSLFGQGAGGELFF
TGTGCCAGCAGTTTATTTGGACAGGGGGCCGGCGGGGAGCTGTTTTTT
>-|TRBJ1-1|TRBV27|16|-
CASSPRVRGRRDEAFF
TGTGCCAGCAGCCCTAGGGTCCGGGGCAGAAGGGATGAAGCTTTCTTT
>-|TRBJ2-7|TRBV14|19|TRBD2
CASSHSGYIEAGGSYEQYF
TGTGCCAGCAGCCATAGTGGATACATTGAAGCGGGGGGGTCCTACGAGCAGTACTTC
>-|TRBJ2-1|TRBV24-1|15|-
CATSDTGQLDNEQFF
TGTGCCACCAGTGACACCGGACAGCTAGACAATGAGCAGTTCTTC
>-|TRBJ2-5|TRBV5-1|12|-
CASSLAESTQYF
TGCGCCAGCAGCTTGGCTGAGTCGACCCAGTACTTC
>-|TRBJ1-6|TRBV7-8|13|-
CASSPQSNSPLHF
TGTGCCAGCAGCCCCCAGAGCAATTCACCCCTCCACTTT
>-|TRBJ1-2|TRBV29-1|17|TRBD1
CSVEDIDRGLTAHGYTF
TGCAGCGTTGAAGATATTGACAGGGGGCTGACAGCGCATGGCTACACCTTC
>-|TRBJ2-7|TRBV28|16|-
CASKYGGPGSPYEQYF
TGTGCCAGCAAGTATGGGGGGCCGGGTTCACCCTACGAGCAGTACTTC
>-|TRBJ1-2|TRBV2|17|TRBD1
CASSRGDRGPRGNGYTF
TGTGCCAGCAGTCGTGGGGACAGGGGCCCCAGGGGGAATGGCTACACCTTC
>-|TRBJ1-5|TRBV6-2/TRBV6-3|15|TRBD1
CASSPQGGGNQPQHF
TGTGCCAGCAGTCCACAGGGGGGTGGCAATCAGCCCCAGCATTTT
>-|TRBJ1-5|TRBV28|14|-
CASSPDGSNQPQHF
TGTGCCAGCAGCCCTGACGGTAGCAATCAGCCCCAGCATTTT
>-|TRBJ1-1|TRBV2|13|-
CASSPDVNTEAFF
TGTGCCAGCAGTCCCGACGTGAACACTGAAGCTTTCTTT
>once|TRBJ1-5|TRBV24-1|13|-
CATSDPLSDVRHF
TGTGCCACCAGTGATCCGTTGTCAGATGTACGGCATTTT
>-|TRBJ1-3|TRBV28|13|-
CASSLAIGNTIYF
TGTGCCAGCAGTTTGGCCATTGGAAACACCATATATTTT
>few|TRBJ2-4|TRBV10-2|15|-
CASSAPHLAKNIQYF
TGCGCCAGCAGTGCCCCTCACCTAGCCAAAAACATTCAGTACTTC
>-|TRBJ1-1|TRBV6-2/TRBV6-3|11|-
CASSEGREAFF
TGTGCCAGCAGTGAGGGCCGTGAAGCTTTCTTT
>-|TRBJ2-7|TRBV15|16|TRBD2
CATSKPAGLGSYEQYF
TGTGCCACCAGCAAACCAGCGGGGCTGGGGTCCTACGAGCAGTACTTC
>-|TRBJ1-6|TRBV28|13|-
CASSDGSNSPLHF
TGTGCCAGCAGCGACGGCTCTAATTCACCCCTCCACTTT
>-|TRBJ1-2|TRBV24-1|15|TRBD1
CATSDTEWTGEGYTF
TGTGCCACCAGTGATACTGAATGGACAGGGGAAGGCTACACCTTC
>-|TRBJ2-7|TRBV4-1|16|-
CASSQESSGGLYEQYF
TGCGCCAGCAGCCAAGAGAGTTCAGGGGGACTCTACGAGCAGTACTTC
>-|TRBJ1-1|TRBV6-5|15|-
CASRSATDRNTEAFF
TGTGCCAGCAGGTCGGCCACTGACAGGAACACTGAAGCTTTCTTT
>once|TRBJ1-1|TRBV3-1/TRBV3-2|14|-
CASSQDAVNTEAFF
TGTGCCAGCAGCCAAGACGCAGTGAACACTGAAGCTTTCTTT
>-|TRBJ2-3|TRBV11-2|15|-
CASSLTRAGGDTQYF
TGTGCCAGCAGCTTAACTAGGGCTGGTGGAGATACGCAGTATTTT
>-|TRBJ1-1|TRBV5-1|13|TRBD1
CASSLYRGTEAFF
TGCGCCAGCAGCTTGTACAGGGGCACTGAAGCTTTCTTT
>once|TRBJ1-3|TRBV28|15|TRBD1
CASSRTGYSGNTIYF
TGTGCCAGCAGTCGGACAGGGTACTCTGGAAACACCATATATTTT
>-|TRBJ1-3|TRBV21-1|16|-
CASSKERFRSGNTIYF
TGTGCCAGCAGCAAAGAACGGTTTCGCTCTGGAAACACCATATATTTT
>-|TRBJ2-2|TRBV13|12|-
CASSLIGGELFF
TGTGCCAGCAGCTTAATCGGGGGGGAGCTGTTTTTT
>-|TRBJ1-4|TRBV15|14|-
CATSNGGGNEKLFF
TGTGCCACCAGCAATGGGGGAGGTAATGAAAAACTGTTTTTT
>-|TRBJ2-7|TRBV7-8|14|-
CASCPTDSSYEQYF
TGTGCCAGCTGTCCGACCGATAGTTCCTACGAGCAGTACTTC
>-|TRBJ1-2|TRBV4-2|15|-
CASSLQTDINYGYTF
TGTGCCAGCAGCCTGCAGACAGACATAAACTATGGCTACACCTTC
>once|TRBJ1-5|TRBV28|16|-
CASRLRRGVVNQPQHF
TGTGCCAGCAGACTTCGGAGAGGGGTCGTCAATCAGCCCCAGCATTTT
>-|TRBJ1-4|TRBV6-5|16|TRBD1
CASSSLAQGVGEKLFF
TGTGCCAGCAGTTCTCTGGCACAGGGGGTTGGGGAAAAACTGTTTTTT
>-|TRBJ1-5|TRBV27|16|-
CASSLRRGYSNQPQHF
TGTGCCAGCAGTTTAAGGCGGGGTTATAGCAATCAGCCCCAGCATTTT
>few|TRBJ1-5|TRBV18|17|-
CASSPSGGPGGNQPQHF
TGTGCCAGCTCACCATCAGGAGGCCCTGGGGGCAATCAGCCCCAGCATTTT
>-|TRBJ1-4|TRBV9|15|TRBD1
CASSVAGGSYEKLFF
TGTGCCAGCAGCGTGGCAGGGGGCTCATATGAAAAACTGTTTTTT
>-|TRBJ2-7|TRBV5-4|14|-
CASSLDGGNYEQYF
TGTGCCAGCAGCTTAGATGGGGGAAACTACGAGCAGTACTTC
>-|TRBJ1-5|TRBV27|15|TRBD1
CASSLSIGQGQPQHF
TGTGCCAGCAGTTTATCGATAGGACAGGGCCAGCCCCAGCATTTT
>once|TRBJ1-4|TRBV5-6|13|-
CASSLTTNEKLFF
TGTGCCAGCAGCCTTACAACTAATGAAAAACTGTTTTTT
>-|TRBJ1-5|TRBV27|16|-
CASSLVGRNSNQPQHF
TGTGCCAGCAGTTTAGTGGGCCGTAATAGCAATCAGCCCCAGCATTTT
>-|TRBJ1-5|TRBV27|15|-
CASSSGGIGNQPQHF
TGTGCCAGCAGTTCGGGGGGAATTGGCAATCAGCCCCAGCATTTT
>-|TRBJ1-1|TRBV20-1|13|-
CSASRQLEAEAFF
TGCAGTGCTAGTAGGCAGCTCGAGGCTGAAGCTTTCTTT
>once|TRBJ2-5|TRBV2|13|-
CASSENRVETQYF
TGTGCCAGCAGTGAGAACAGGGTGGAGACCCAGTACTTC
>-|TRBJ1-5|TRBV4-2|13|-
CASSQDGAQPQHF
TGTGCCAGCAGCCAAGACGGAGCTCAGCCCCAGCATTTT
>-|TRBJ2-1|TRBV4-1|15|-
CASSLDSLFDNEQFF
TGCGCCAGCAGTCTGGACTCCCTCTTTGACAATGAGCAGTTCTTC
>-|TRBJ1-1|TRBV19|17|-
CASSIGAGSRRNTEAFF
TGTGCCAGTAGTATTGGAGCAGGGTCGCGTCGTAACACTGAAGCTTTCTTT
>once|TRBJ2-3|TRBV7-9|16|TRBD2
CASSPGLAGGPDTQYF
TGTGCCAGCAGCCCCGGACTAGCGGGGGGGCCGGATACGCAGTATTTT
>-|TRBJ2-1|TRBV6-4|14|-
CASSGQGGYNEQFF
TGTGCCAGCAGTGGGCAGGGTGGGTACAATGAGCAGTTCTTC
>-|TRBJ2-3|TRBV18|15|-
CASSPRSTSKFTQYF
TGTGCCAGCTCACCAAGGTCCACTAGTAAGTTCACGCAGTATTTT
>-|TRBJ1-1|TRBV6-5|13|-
CASSRTRQTEAFF
TGTGCCAGCAGCCGCACCCGACAGACTGAAGCTTTCTTT
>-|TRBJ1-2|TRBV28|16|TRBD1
CASSSLGGDLNYGYTF
TGTGCCAGCAGTTCTTTAGGGGGCGACCTTAACTATGGCTACACCTTC
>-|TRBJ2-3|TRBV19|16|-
CASINDRPASTDTQYF
TGTGCCAGTATAAACGACAGACCTGCTAGCACAGATACGCAGTATTTT
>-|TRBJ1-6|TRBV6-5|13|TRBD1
CATAGQDNSPLHF
TGTGCCACCGCGGGACAGGATAATTCACCCCTCCACTTT
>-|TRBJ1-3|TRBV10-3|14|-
CAISESPGGNTIYF
TGTGCCATCAGTGAATCCCCAGGGGGAAACACCATATATTTT
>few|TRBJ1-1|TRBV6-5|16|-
CASSYSTVSIGTEAFF
TGTGCCAGCAGTTACTCGACAGTAAGCATCGGCACTGAAGCTTTCTTT
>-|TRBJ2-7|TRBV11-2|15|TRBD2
CASSLEGRGSYEQYF
TGTGCCAGCAGCTTAGAAGGGAGGGGCTCCTACGAGCAGTACTTC
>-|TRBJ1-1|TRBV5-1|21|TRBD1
CASSLADGIGPGQRLNTEAFF
TGCGCCAGCAGCTTGGCCGATGGCATAGGACCGGGACAGCGGCTAAACACTGAAGCTTTCTTT
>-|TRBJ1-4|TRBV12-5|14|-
CASGLVQGNEKLFF
TGTGCTAGTGGTTTGGTACAGGGAAATGAAAAACTGTTTTTT
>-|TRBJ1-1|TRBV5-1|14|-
CASIISGGRTEAFF
TGCGCCAGCATCATCTCCGGGGGTCGCACTGAAGCTTTCTTT